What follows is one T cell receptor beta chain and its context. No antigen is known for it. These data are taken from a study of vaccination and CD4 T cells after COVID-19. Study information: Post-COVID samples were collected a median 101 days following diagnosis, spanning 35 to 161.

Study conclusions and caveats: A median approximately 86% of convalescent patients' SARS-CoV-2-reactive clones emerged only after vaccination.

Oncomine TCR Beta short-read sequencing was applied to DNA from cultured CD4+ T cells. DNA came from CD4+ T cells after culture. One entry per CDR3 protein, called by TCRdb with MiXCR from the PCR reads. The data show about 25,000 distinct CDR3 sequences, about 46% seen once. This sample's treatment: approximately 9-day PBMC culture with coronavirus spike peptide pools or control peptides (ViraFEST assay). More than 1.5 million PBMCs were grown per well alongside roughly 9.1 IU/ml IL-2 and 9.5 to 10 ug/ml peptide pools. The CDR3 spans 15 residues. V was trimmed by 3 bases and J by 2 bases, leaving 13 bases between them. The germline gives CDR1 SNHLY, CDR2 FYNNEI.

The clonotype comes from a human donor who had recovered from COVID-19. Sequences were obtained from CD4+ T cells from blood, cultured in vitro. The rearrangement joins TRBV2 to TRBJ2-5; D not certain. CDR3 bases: TGTGCCAGCAGTGAGACGAGGCAAAGACAAGAGACCCAGTACTTC. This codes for CASSETRQRQETQYF. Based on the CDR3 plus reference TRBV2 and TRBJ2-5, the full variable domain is EPEVTQTPSHQVTQMGQEVILRCVPISNHLYFYWYRQILGQKVEFLVSFYNNEISEKSEIFDDQFSVERPDGSNFTLKIRSTKLEDSAMYFCASSETRQRQETQYFGPGTRLLVL.